Listed below are T cell receptor beta chains from one sample, sequenced in a study of shared clonotypes between healthy human individuals. Repertoires were generated with immunoSEQ multiplex PCR, while TCRdb's copy carries only in-frame clones and drops some. The sample lists 2 million to 2.5 million clones, 80% to 95% occurring once. Material for sequencing was naive CD4+ T cells from PBMCs. All receptors come from a man between 18 and 29 years old in good health. Some clones in this sample may be carry-over from other donors' samples. Both conserved end residues are part of each CDR3. A D gene is named only where the DNA matches it firmly. Part of the rows lack a size; the others show once, few, many or a class for expanded clones.

>.|.|TRBV5-6|TRBJ2-1
CASSWRSSYNEQFF
TGTGCCAGCAGCTGGCGGAGCTCCTACAATGAGCAGTTCTTC
>TRBD1|.|TRBV6-5|TRBJ2-2
CASRDRGMGTGELFF
TGTGCCAGCAGGGACAGGGGGATGGGGACCGGGGAGCTGTTTTTT
>TRBD1|few|TRBV19|TRBJ1-5
CASSPYRGRNQPQHF
TGTGCCAGTAGTCCGTACAGGGGGCGAAATCAGCCCCAGCATTTT
>TRBD1|.|TRBV5-1|TRBJ1-2
CASSLGGTGDYGYTF
TGCGCCAGCAGCTTGGGAGGGACAGGGGACTATGGCTACACCTTC
>.|.|TRBV7-9|TRBJ2-7
CASSLRDSYEQYF
TGTGCCAGCAGCTTACGGGACTCGTACGAGCAGTACTTC
>.|.|TRBV6-1|TRBJ1-1
CASSLDRREAFF
TGTGCCAGCAGTCTTGACAGGCGTGAAGCTTTCTTT
>.|.|TRBV9|TRBJ2-6
CASSPGAGANVLTF
TGTGCCAGCAGCCCGGGGGCTGGGGCCAACGTCCTGACTTTC
>.|.|TRBV28|TRBJ1-5
CASSLKDQPQHF
TGTGCCAGCAGTCTAAAGGATCAGCCCCAGCATTTT
>.|.|TRBV28|TRBJ1-1
CASRVSGWNTEAFF
TGTGCCAGCAGAGTATCTGGGTGGAACACTGAAGCTTTCTTT
>.|.|TRBV6-1|TRBJ2-7
CASSLASSYEQYF
TGTGCCAGCAGTTTAGCTAGCAGTTACGAGCAGTACTTC
>.|.|TRBV20-1|TRBJ2-1
CSGAPYNEQFF
TGCAGTGGGGCTCCCTACAATGAGCAGTTCTTC
>.|.|TRBV28|TRBJ1-1
CASSSRGGWNTEAFF
TGTGCCAGCAGCTCTCGGGGGGGCTGGAACACTGAAGCTTTCTTT
>.|.|TRBV5-5|TRBJ2-7
CASSLSRGWYEQYF
TGTGCCAGCAGCTTGAGCAGGGGTTGGTACGAGCAGTACTTC
>TRBD1|.|TRBV5-1|TRBJ2-7
CASSARRGTGVAYEQYF
TGCGCCAGCAGCGCAAGAAGGGGGACAGGGGTCGCCTACGAGCAGTACTTC
>.|.|TRBV30|TRBJ1-5
CAWNTPNQPQHF
TGTGCCTGGAACACCCCAAATCAGCCCCAGCATTTT
>.|.|TRBV5-4|TRBJ2-3
CASRPPSADTQYF
TGTGCCAGCAGGCCACCTAGTGCCGATACGCAGTATTTT
>TRBD1|.|TRBV18|TRBJ1-2
CASSPPSGTGGVYGYTF
TGTGCCAGCTCACCACCCTCCGGGACAGGGGGAGTCTATGGCTACACCTTC